This TCR beta chain is drawn from a study of blood T cell repertoires in COVID-19 (dated by TCRdb to the early 2020s). The study in broad terms: Samples covering the acute and convalescent phases of COVID-19 were provided by collaborators in the United States, Italy and Spain. The prospective study material was composed of cDNA or gDNA derived from T cells, B-cell-depleted T cells, or PBMCs. The dataset comprised deeply sampled blood TCRbeta repertoires from subjects exposed to, actively infected with, or recovered from COVID-19. A freely available public database, intended as a resource for researchers studying the immune response to SARS-CoV-2, is where the repertoires were released. The samples were drawn from two sources: the first 160 participants of the ongoing ImmuneRACE study, and 1,200 or so subjects contributed by 6 global collaborators. A de-identified subject ID, COVID-19 status, age in years and sex were almost always included in the sample metadata. HLA class I and class II types, where available, came from metadata supplied by the sample provider rather than from assay-based typing.

Overall study results and their limits: The quantity of clinical and demographic metadata differed by source and by participant and was supplied without curation.

The immunoSEQ Assay, a bias-controlled multiplex PCR, was used to amplify TCRbeta CDR3 regions from genomic DNA. The original pipeline was this. Within the assay, amplification of reference gene primers was used to estimate how many nucleated cells each sample contained. Sequence reads were collapsed and filtered to measure the absolute abundance of every unique TCRbeta CDR3 rearrangement. Productive Simpson clonality was computed per sample as the square root of Simpson's diversity index over productive rearrangements. Here the immuneACCESS table is served through TCRdb, limited to in-frame sequences with V and J called. Missing clones are a known gap in these copies; in checked studies unresolved V genes cover under half, and the rest lacks a known reason. That table is the source of V, J and clone size, and D and trimming were worked out from the DNA. This sample holds just under 45,000 clones; 75% to 90% were observed only once. The ten largest make up 23% of the sample.

This clone has a single count. Its antigen remains unidentified. Per-nucleotide qualities are absent, and no much larger clonotype sits a single base away. The germline V gene specifies MNHEY as CDR1 and SVGAGI as CDR2. From its cysteine to its phenylalanine, the CDR3 spans 16 amino acids. Of all the DNA, just the CDR3 is kept, 48 bases in frame from base 1. V has 3 bases trimmed and J has 0 bases trimmed; junction bases matching no gene number 1. The collaborating institutions used their own protocols to collect whole blood in K2EDTA tubes. For TCRbeta analysis, collaborators shipped samples as frozen whole blood, isolated PBMCs, or DNA extracted from either of those sample types.

This receptor chain uses TRBV6-5 and TRBJ2-4, with 11 bases in between that match TRBD2. The TCR sequence derives from a woman of 80 years or more in a cohort sampled during active or convalescent COVID-19. The sequenced sample consisted of peripheral blood. The CDR3 sequence is CASSYSGGAAKNIQYF. The nucleotide sequence reads as follows: TGTGCCAGCAGTTATAGCGGGGGGGCAGCCAAAAACATTCAGTACTTC.